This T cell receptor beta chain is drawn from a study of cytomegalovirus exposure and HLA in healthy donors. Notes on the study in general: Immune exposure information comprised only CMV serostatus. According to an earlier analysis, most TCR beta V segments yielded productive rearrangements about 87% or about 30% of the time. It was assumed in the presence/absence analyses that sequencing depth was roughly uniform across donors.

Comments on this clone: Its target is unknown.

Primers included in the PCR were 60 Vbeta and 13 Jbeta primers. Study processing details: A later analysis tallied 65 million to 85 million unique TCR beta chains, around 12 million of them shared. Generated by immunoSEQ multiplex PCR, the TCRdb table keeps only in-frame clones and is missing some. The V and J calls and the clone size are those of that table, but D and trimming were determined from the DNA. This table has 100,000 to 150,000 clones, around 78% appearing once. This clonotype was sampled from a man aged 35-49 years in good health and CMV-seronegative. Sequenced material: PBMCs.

The CDR3 spells CAWSVDRVRVLTNEKLFF. CDR3 DNA sequence: TGTGCCTGGAGTGTCGACAGGGTACGGGTTTTAACTAATGAAAAACTGTTTTTT. The gene calls are TRBV30 and TRBJ1-4, with TRBD1 identical over 7 bases. This CDR3 comprises 18 residues. V lost 0 bases to trimming and J lost 1 base; unmatched junction nucleotides: 11. Germline V gene sequence: CDR1 GTSNPN, CDR2 SVGIG (reference sequence).